A selection of T cell receptor beta chains follows, all from one sample in a study of cytomegalovirus exposure and HLA in healthy donors. The table came from immunoSEQ multiplex PCR; TCRdb's copy has only in-frame clones and leaves some out. The sample yields about 200,000 clones, roughly 85% seen once. Material for sequencing was PBMCs. These receptor sequences come from a woman between 50 and 59 years old in good health and CMV-seronegative. Both conserved end residues are part of each CDR3. A D gene is named only where the DNA matches it firmly. Some rows mark clone size as missing; the rest say once, few, many or name a class of expanded clone.

V gene,clone size,D gene,J gene,CDR3 protein,CDR3 DNA
TRBV9,NA,NA,TRBJ1-5,CASSAHTNQPQHF,TGTGCCAGCAGCGCCCACACCAATCAGCCCCAGCATTTT
TRBV5-1,few,NA,TRBJ1-1,CASSLGANTEAFF,TGCGCCAGCAGCTTGGGGGCCAACACTGAAGCTTTCTTT
TRBV28,NA,NA,TRBJ2-2,CASRERNSELFF,TGTGCCAGCAGGGAGCGGAACTCGGAGCTGTTTTTT
TRBV4-3,NA,NA,TRBJ1-1,CASSQDEGGDTEAFF,TGCGCCAGCAGCCAAGATGAAGGGGGGGACACTGAAGCTTTCTTT
TRBV14,NA,NA,TRBJ2-1,CASSQRTSGYNEQFF,TGTGCCAGCAGCCAACGCACTTCGGGTTACAATGAGCAGTTCTTC
TRBV28,few,NA,TRBJ1-4,CASSLSGARLGKLFF,TGTGCCAGCAGTCTATCAGGGGCGCGTTTGGGAAAACTGTTTTTT
TRBV7-9,once,NA,TRBJ1-5,CASSRGRSSNQPQHF,TGTGCCAGCAGCCGCGGTCGGTCTAGCAATCAGCCCCAGCATTTT
TRBV5-4,NA,NA,TRBJ1-1,CASSLGRGSATEAFF,TGTGCCAGCAGCTTGGGGAGGGGCAGCGCCACTGAAGCTTTCTTT
TRBV27,NA,NA,TRBJ1-1,CASSPRQRTGEAFF,TGTGCCAGCAGTCCCCGACAGCGAACAGGTGAAGCTTTCTTT
TRBV7-6,NA,NA,TRBJ2-7,CASSLMVGGSYEQYF,TGTGCCAGCAGCTTAATGGTCGGAGGCTCCTACGAGCAGTACTTC
TRBV12-5,NA,TRBD2,TRBJ2-1,CASGTGTSGRNEQFF,TGTGCTAGTGGTACCGGGACTAGCGGGAGAAATGAGCAGTTCTTC
TRBV5-1,NA,TRBD1,TRBJ2-5,CASFRRQGEETQYF,TGCGCCAGCTTCCGGAGACAGGGGGAAGAGACCCAGTACTTC
TRBV19,NA,NA,TRBJ1-5,CASNGGPSPLRNQPQHF,TGTGCCAGTAACGGGGGACCATCCCCCTTACGCAATCAGCCCCAGCATTTT
TRBV27,NA,TRBD1,TRBJ1-2,CASSLSSIPGGAYYGYTF,TGTGCCAGCAGTTTAAGTTCTATTCCAGGGGGCGCGTACTATGGCTACACCTTC
TRBV6-6,NA,NA,TRBJ2-7,CASSGGPLDQYF,TGTGCCAGCAGTGGGGGCCCCTTAGATCAGTACTTC
TRBV27,NA,NA,TRBJ2-7,CASRAGRSYEQYF,TGTGCCAGCCGGGCGGGCCGGTCCTACGAGCAGTACTTC
TRBV7-2,NA,NA,TRBJ2-5,CASSFEVTETQYF,TGTGCCAGCAGCTTTGAGGTAACGGAGACCCAGTACTTC
TRBV28,NA,TRBD2,TRBJ2-7,CGRAGINWCFYEQYF,TGCGGGAGGGCCGGTATTAATTGGTGTTTCTACGAGCAGTACTTC
TRBV28,NA,NA,TRBJ1-2,CASSLLPVTNYGYTF,TGTGCCAGCAGTTTATTGCCAGTAACTAACTATGGCTACACCTTC
TRBV28,NA,TRBD2,TRBJ2-7,CASSRRTSGRSYEQYF,TGTGCCAGCAGCCGCAGGACTAGCGGGAGATCCTACGAGCAGTACTTC
TRBV27,few,TRBD1,TRBJ2-1,CASSPDRAPYNEQFF,TGTGCCAGCAGCCCCGACAGGGCCCCCTACAATGAGCAGTTCTTC
TRBV7-2,NA,NA,TRBJ1-4,CASSPWGGGGEKLFF,TGTGCCAGCAGCCCCTGGGGGGGAGGAGGCGAAAAACTGTTTTTT
TRBV7-9,NA,NA,TRBJ1-2,CASSLGELYGYTF,TGTGCCAGCAGTTTAGGAGAACTCTATGGCTACACCTTC
TRBV19,NA,NA,TRBJ1-1,CASSIARESMNTEAFF,TGTGCCAGTAGTATCGCACGGGAATCCATGAACACTGAAGCTTTCTTT
TRBV30,few,TRBD2,TRBJ2-7,CAWMTSGRRYSYEQYF,TGTGCCTGGATGACTAGCGGGAGGCGATACTCCTACGAGCAGTACTTC
TRBV30,NA,NA,TRBJ1-1,CAWSVQVDTEAFF,TGTGCCTGGAGTGTTCAGGTAGATACTGAAGCTTTCTTT